This TCR beta chain was observed in a study of T cell responses to AZD1222 COVID-19 vaccine. Whole-study findings and limits: Spike-specific TCRs gained breadth and depth after people received two AZD1222 doses. Sampling captured repertoires only after the peak T cell response.

CDR1 and CDR2 (germline): SGHAT, FQNNGV. V lost 5 bases and J lost 4; bases outside the gene matches: 2. CDR3 length equals 13 residues. As regards this clone: What it binds is unknown.

TCRdb's table, derived via immunoSEQ multiplex PCR, lists solely in-frame clones and lacks some. This sample has tens of thousands of clones; 84% occur once, and the top ten carry roughly 27%. This specimen was peripheral blood, taken on day 0 of AZD1222 vaccination. The chain has TRBV11-2 and TRBJ2-3, with TRBD1 identical over 8 bases. The clonotype originates from an adult in good health. The CDR3 DNA reads as TGTGCCAGCAGCCCGACAGGGGCAGATACGCAGTATTTT. This sequence encodes CASSPTGADTQYF.